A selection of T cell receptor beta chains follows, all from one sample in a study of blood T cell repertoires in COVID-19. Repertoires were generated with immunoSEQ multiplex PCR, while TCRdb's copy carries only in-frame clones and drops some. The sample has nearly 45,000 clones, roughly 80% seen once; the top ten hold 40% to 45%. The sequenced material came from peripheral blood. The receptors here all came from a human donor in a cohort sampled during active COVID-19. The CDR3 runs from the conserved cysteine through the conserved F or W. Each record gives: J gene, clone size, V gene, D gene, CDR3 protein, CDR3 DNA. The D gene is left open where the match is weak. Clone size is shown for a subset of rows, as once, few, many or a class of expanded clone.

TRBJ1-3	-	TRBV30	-	CAWSGDISPGSGNTIYF	TGTGCCTGGAGTGGGGACATCTCCCCGGGGTCTGGAAACACCATATATTTT
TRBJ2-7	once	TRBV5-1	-	CASSLAAGGSHEQYF	TGCGCCAGCAGCTTGGCGGCAGGGGGGTCCCACGAGCAGTACTTC
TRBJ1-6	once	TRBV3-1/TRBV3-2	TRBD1	CASSRGTGLFLGSPLHF	TGTGCCAGCAGCCGGGGGACAGGGCTATTTTTAGGTTCACCCCTCCACTTT
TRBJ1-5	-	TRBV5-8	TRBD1	CASSLGTGGMPQHF	TGTGCCAGCAGCCTGGGGACAGGGGGGATGCCCCAGCATTTT
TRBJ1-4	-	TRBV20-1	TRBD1	CSAVETGRLFF	TGCAGTGCTGTAGAGACAGGGCGGCTGTTTTTT
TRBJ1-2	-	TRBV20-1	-	CSASATGGGKNYGYTF	TGCAGTGCTAGTGCGACTGGGGGAGGCAAGAACTATGGCTACACCTTC
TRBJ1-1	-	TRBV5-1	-	CASKEQPNTEAFF	TGCGCCAGCAAGGAACAGCCTAACACTGAAGCTTTCTTT
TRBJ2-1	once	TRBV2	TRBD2	CASLTSGNAEYNEQFF	TGTGCCAGCCTCACGAGCGGGAACGCGGAATACAATGAGCAGTTCTTC
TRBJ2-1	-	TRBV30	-	CAWSQYNEQFF	TGTGCCTGGAGTCAATACAATGAGCAGTTCTTC
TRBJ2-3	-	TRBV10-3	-	CAISESTQGHGWTDTQYF	TGTGCCATCAGTGAGTCGACTCAGGGGCACGGTTGGACAGATACGCAGTATTTT
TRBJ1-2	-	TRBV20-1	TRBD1	CSATGGGYTF	TGCAGTGCAACAGGGGGCGGCTACACCTTC
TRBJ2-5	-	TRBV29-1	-	CSALIKQGRMETQYF	TGCAGCGCCCTAATAAAACAGGGGAGGATGGAGACCCAGTACTTC
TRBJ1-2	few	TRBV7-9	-	CASSLGPNLYGYTF	TGTGCCAGCAGCTTAGGGCCGAACCTCTATGGCTACACCTTC
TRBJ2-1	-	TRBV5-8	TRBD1	CASSQMGDSSYNEQFF	TGTGCCAGCAGCCAAATGGGGGACAGCTCCTACAATGAGCAGTTCTTC
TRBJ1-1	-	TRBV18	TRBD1	CASSRQGVVTEAFF	TGTGCCAGCTCACGGCAGGGGGTAGTCACTGAAGCTTTCTTT
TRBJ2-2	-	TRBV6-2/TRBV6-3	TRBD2	CASSYPPLAGLTGELFF	TGTGCCAGCAGTTACCCCCCACTAGCGGGGCTCACCGGGGAGCTGTTTTTT
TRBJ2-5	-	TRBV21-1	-	CASSKGPTEYQETQYF	TGTGCCAGCAGCAAAGGACCGACAGAGTACCAAGAGACCCAGTACTTC
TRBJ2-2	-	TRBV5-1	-	CASSPTGLNTGELFF	TGCGCCAGCAGCCCGACAGGATTAAACACCGGGGAGCTGTTTTTT
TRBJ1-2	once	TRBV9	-	CASSVGTGSPYGYTF	TGTGCCAGCAGCGTAGGAACAGGGTCCCCCTATGGCTACACCTTC
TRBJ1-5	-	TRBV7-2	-	CASSYEGVGSNQPQHF	TGTGCCAGCAGCTACGAAGGGGTGGGGAGCAATCAGCCCCAGCATTTT